The 4 T cell receptor beta chains reported below all come from one sample, sequenced in a study of T cell repertoires in aging, cancer and after chemotherapy. Multiplex touch-down PCR with TRB-A/B primers amplified rearranged V-D-J TRB sequences. TCRdb analysed the multiplex PCR reads with MiXCR anew, one entry per CDR3 protein. The sample has around 9,000 distinct CDR3 sequences, roughly 32% seen once. The template was genomic DNA from peripheral blood, not RNA. The sequencing input was blood. The source is a human donor in good health.

V and J are TRBV18 and TRBJ1-2; D is unclear. The V end lost 3 bases, the J end lost 3 bases, and 11 bases lay between the germline ends. The CDR3 covers 14 residues. Germline CDR1 is KGHSH and CDR2 is LQKENI. CDR3 nucleotides: TGTGCCAGCTCACCGAATGCGGGTCACTATGGCTACACCTTC. Amino acid sequence: CASSPNAGHYGYTF.

This chain uses TRBV24-1 with TRBJ2-1, with D perhaps being TRBD1 or TRBD2 (5 bases each). Between the trimmed V and J ends, which lost 7 bases and 5 bases, there was a span of 20 bases. CDR3 length equals 16 residues. Germline V CDR1 and CDR2: KGHDR, SFDVKD. CDR3 loop: CATRTPRDHLHNEQFF. The CDR3 DNA follows: TGTGCCACCAGGACCCCCCGGGACCACTTACACAATGAGCAGTTCTTC.

This clonotype showed up just a few times. The V and J genes are TRBV6-1 and TRBJ2-7, with a tentative D call TRBD1 (6 bases). The CDR3 is 12 residues long. Trimming removed 4 bases from V and 12 bases from J, with 16 bases in between. From germline, CDR1 is MNHNS and CDR2 SASEGT. The CDR3 loop is CASSVTGKKRYF. The CDR3 DNA is TGTGCCAGCAGTGTAACAGGGAAGAAACGGTACTTC.

The J gene is TRBJ1-1, the V gene TRBV30; the D is unclear. Germline CDR1 GTSNPN, CDR2 SVGIG (reference sequence). This CDR3 has 11 amino acids. V shed 4 bases and J shed 8 bases, with 11 bases lying between them. CDR3 in DNA: TGTGCCTGGACCCCCTGGCGGGAAGCTTTCTTT. Protein sequence: CAWTPWREAFF.